Listed here are 25 T cell receptor beta chains from one sample, sequenced in a study of T cell changes during pregnancy in multiple sclerosis. Produced via immunoSEQ multiplex PCR; TCRdb's table is partial and in-frame only. The sample shows more than 40,000 clones, approximately 94% of them seen only once. The sequencing used CD4+ T cells from peripheral blood mononuclear cells, collected in the second trimester of pregnancy. These receptors all stem from a female donor with multiple sclerosis, enrolled in a pregnancy study.

This rearrangement joins TRBV6-4 to TRBJ1-1; a possible D gene is TRBD1 (6 bases). In germline, CDR1 is MRHNA, CDR2 SNTAGT. This CDR3 contains 13 residues. The V end was cut by 6 bases, the J end by 5 bases, with 13 bases between. The CDR3 protein is CASRVQGGTEAFF. The CDR3, as DNA: TGTGCCAGCAGAGTACAGGGTGGGACTGAAGCTTTCTTT.

This clone has only one observation. This chain connects TRBV9 to TRBJ1-6; 9 nucleotides agree with TRBD1. The V gene's germline CDR1 is SGDLS and CDR2 YYNGEE. This CDR3 comprises 15 residues. The V and J ends lost 0 bases and 7 bases, in that order; junction bases with no gene match: 2. CDR3: CASSVGTGVNSPLHF. The CDR3 DNA sequence: TGTGCCAGCAGCGTAGGGACAGGGGTCAATTCACCCCTCCACTTT.

This chain uses TRBV19 with TRBJ2-6; 9 bases match TRBD1. Germline lookup yields CDR1 LNHDA and CDR2 SQIVND (reference sequence). V lost 4 bases, J lost 0 bases, and 7 bases stayed unmatched. This CDR3 has 18 amino acids. The CDR3 protein is CASSSDRGVSSGANVLTF. CDR3 in DNA: TGTGCCAGTAGTAGCGACAGGGGGGTTTCCTCTGGGGCCAACGTCCTGACTTTC.

The chain couples TRBV28 to TRBJ1-2; possibly TRBD1 for D (6 bases). Between the trimmed V and J ends, which lost 8 bases and 8 bases, there was a span of 21 bases. The CDR3 covers 14 residues. From germline, CDR1 is MDHEN and CDR2 SYDVKM. The CDR3 loop is CASQFRTGPGGYTF. The CDR3 nucleotides read TGTGCCAGCCAGTTCCGAACAGGGCCGGGAGGCTACACCTTC.

This rearrangement joins TRBV29-1 to TRBJ1-1; D is undetermined. This CDR3 spans 15 amino acids. Germline V gene data show CDR1 as SQVTM and CDR2 as ANQGSEA. The V gene lost 7 bases and the J gene lost 5 bases, with 23 bases spanning the gap. Written as DNA, the CDR3 is TGCAGCGCCAAATCGTCCGGGGAAGGTGGTACTGAAGCTTTCTTT. This gives the protein CSAKSSGEGGTEAFF.

The chain is built from TRBV4-1 and TRBJ2-2, with TRBD2 matching 7 bases. V lost 8 bases to trimming and J lost 5 bases; unmatched junction nucleotides: 14. From germline, CDR1 is MGHRA and CDR2 YSYEKL. The CDR3 loop spans 16 amino acids. This CDR3 reads CASYSGGGKGTGELFF. In nucleotides, the CDR3 is TGCGCCAGCTACAGTGGGGGGGGGAAGGGGACCGGGGAGCTGTTTTTT.

This chain joins TRBV7-3 and TRBJ2-7, with D perhaps TRBD1 (5 bases). V was trimmed by 6 bases and J by 2 bases, leaving 17 bases between them. The CDR3 extends over 15 amino acids. Per germline, CDR1 SGHTA and CDR2 FQGTGA. The CDR3 DNA reads as TGTGCCAGCAGGCCGACAGTGACTCAGGCCTACGAGCAGTACTTC. This encodes CASRPTVTQAYEQYF.

The chain joins TRBV27 to TRBJ2-7, with TRBD2 matching 7 bases. The CDR3 is 13 amino acids. Trimming removed 10 bases from V and 3 bases from J; junction bases left unmatched: 9. Germline lookup yields CDR1 MNHEY and CDR2 SMNVEV (reference sequence). In DNA, the CDR3 is TGTGCCACTAGTCGGGGGACTAACTACGAGCAGTACTTC. This encodes CATSRGTNYEQYF.

This chain connects TRBV14 to TRBJ1-1; D is unclear. From germline, CDR1 is SGHDN and CDR2 FVKESK. The CDR3 sequence is 12 residues long. Trimming stripped 1 base from V and 10 bases from J, with 10 bases between. The CDR3 bases are TGTGCCAGCAGCCAAGTACCCGTCAGAGCTTTCTTT. Translated, it gives CASSQVPVRAFF.

The V and J genes are TRBV18 and TRBJ1-4, with a tentative D call TRBD1 (5 bases). V lost 2 bases and J 8 bases, leaving 9 bases between the germline ends. The CDR3 runs 13 residues. Germline CDR1 and CDR2: KGHSH and LQKENI. CDR3 amino acids: CASSPKGREKLFF. CDR3 in DNA: TGTGCCAGCTCACCAAAGGGGCGGGAAAAACTGTTTTTT.

The rearrangement joins TRBV2 to TRBJ2-3; 13 positions match TRBD2. The germline V gene encodes CDR1 SNHLY and CDR2 FYNNEI. CDR3 size: 15 residues. With 4 bases clipped from V and 7 bases from J, the junction kept 5 bases outside the gene matches. In nucleotides, the CDR3 is TGTGCCAGCAGTGGACTAGCGGGGGGATTAAATACGCAGTATTTT. Its protein product is CASSGLAGGLNTQYF.

This clone showed up many times. DNA of the CDR3: TGTGCCAGCAGCATCACAGGGGGCGCCGGCACTGAAGCTTTCTTT. Residues: CASSITGGAGTEAFF. This chain joins TRBV5-4 and TRBJ1-1; TRBD1 aligns across 9 bases. Unmatched junction bases numbered 8, after V lost 4 bases and J lost 4 bases. Germline CDR1 is SGHNT and CDR2 is YYREEE (reference sequence). The CDR3 covers 15 residues. Looking up the rest from reference TRBV5-4 and TRBJ1-1 gives the full variable domain: ETGVTQSPTHLIKTRGQQVTLRCSSQSGHNTVSWYQQALGQGPQFIFQYYREEENGRGNFPPRFSGLQFPNYSSELNVNALELDDSALYLCASSITGGAGTEAFFGQGTRLTVV.

This CDR3 is CASCRQGGTDTQYF. CDR3 nucleotide sequence: TGTGCCAGCTGTAGACAGGGAGGCACAGATACGCAGTATTTT. The rearrangement links TRBV9 to TRBJ2-3; 7 bases are a match to TRBD1. After removal of 7 bases from V and 1 base from J, the junction contained 6 bases not matched to a gene. This CDR3 has 14 residues. CDR1 is SGDLS and CDR2 is YYNGEE in the germline V gene.

The rearrangement links TRBV7-3 to TRBJ2-5, with 7 positions matching TRBD2. V shed 1 base and J 2 bases; nucleotides not matched to a gene: 7. This CDR3 contains 16 residues. Germline assignment: CDR1 SGHTA and CDR2 FQGTGA. CDR3 region: CASSLSPGRGQETQYF. CDR3 DNA sequence: TGTGCCAGCAGCTTAAGTCCAGGGAGGGGTCAAGAGACCCAGTACTTC.

The gene calls are TRBV11-1 and TRBJ2-7, with D possibly TRBD1 on 6 matching bases. The ends were cut back, 5 bases at V and 5 bases at J, with 19 bases in the middle. This CDR3 has 15 residues. CDR1 and CDR2 (germline): SGHAT, FQDESV (reference sequence). Written as DNA, the CDR3 is TGTGCCAGCAGCGTACGAACATACAGGGCTGACGAGCAGTACTTC. Translation: CASSVRTYRADEQYF.

The CDR3 reads CATQQGFYNSPLHF. The CDR3 nucleotides are TGTGCCACCCAACAGGGATTCTATAATTCACCCCTCCACTTT. The chain has TRBV19 and TRBJ1-6; TRBD1 is a possible D gene (6 bases). The V gene's germline CDR1 is LNHDA and CDR2 SQIVND (reference sequence). V lost 10 bases and J 3 bases, leaving 13 bases between the germline ends. The CDR3 has 14 residues.

The V and J genes are TRBV9 and TRBJ1-3, with 9 bases fitting TRBD1. The CDR3 extends over 15 amino acids. Looked up from germline, CDR1 is SGDLS and CDR2 is YYNGEE. V shed 3 bases and J 2 bases; nucleotides not matched to a gene: 3. The CDR3 sequence is CASSGGTGTGNTIYF. The CDR3, as DNA: TGTGCCAGCAGCGGGGGGACAGGGACTGGAAACACCATATATTTT.

The CDR3 sequence: CASSDGLAGVVADTQYF. CDR3 DNA: TGTGCCAGCAGCGACGGACTAGCGGGGGTTGTTGCAGATACGCAGTATTTT. This chain links TRBV5-6 with TRBJ2-3, with 13 bases matching TRBD2. Germline loops: CDR1 SGHDT, CDR2 YYEEEE. The CDR3 runs to 17 residues. The V gene end was trimmed by 4 bases and the J gene end by 4 bases; junction bases not matched to a gene: 9.

The J gene is TRBJ2-5, the V gene TRBV18; D ambiguous. V was clipped by 1 base and J by 1 base, with 7 bases between them. The CDR3 has 14 amino acids. Germline assignment: CDR1 KGHSH and CDR2 LQKENI. CDR3 residues: CASSPLQSQETQYF. CDR3 nucleotide sequence: TGTGCCAGCTCACCACTACAAAGCCAAGAGACCCAGTACTTC.

This sequence joins TRBV15 and TRBJ2-3; D remains ambiguous. The CDR3 loop spans 14 amino acids. Trimming left V 4 bases short and J 2 bases short, with 10 bases between. CDR1 is LNHNV, CDR2 YYDKDF, per germline (reference sequence). Here the CDR3 DNA reads TGTGCCACCAGCATGATTACTTTCACAGATACGCAGTATTTT. This codes for CATSMITFTDTQYF.

V usage is TRBV30 and J usage is TRBJ2-3; D perhaps matches TRBD2 (6 bases). V was shortened by 0 bases and J by 4 bases, with 8 bases between the two germline ends. CDR3 size: 13 residues. Per the germline V gene, CDR1 is GTSNPN and CDR2 is SVGIG (reference sequence). The DNA for the CDR3 is TGTGCCTGGAGTGTAGCGGGCCCAGATACGCAGTATTTT. Translated: CAWSVAGPDTQYF.

V and J are TRBV7-2 and TRBJ2-7; TRBD2 might be the D (6 bases). Germline V gives CDR1 SGHTA, CDR2 FQGNSA. This CDR3 comprises 15 residues. V was trimmed by 4 bases and J by 0 bases, leaving 13 bases between them. The CDR3 loop is CASSSELASSYEQYF. The CDR3 DNA sequence: TGTGCCAGCAGCTCCGAACTAGCAAGCTCCTACGAGCAGTACTTC.

V and J are TRBV4-2 and TRBJ2-7; 7 nucleotides match TRBD2. With V trimmed by 1 base and J by 3 bases, 6 bases remained unmatched. CDR3 length equals 15 residues. Germline V lookup: CDR1 LGHNA, CDR2 YNFKEQ. The CDR3 reads CASSQVSSGYYEQYF. The DNA of the CDR3 is TGTGCCAGCAGCCAAGTATCTAGCGGCTACTACGAGCAGTACTTC.

The chain carries TRBV7-8 and TRBJ2-3; TRBD2 matches at 11 bases. Germline V gene data show CDR1 as SGHVS and CDR2 as FQNEAQ. J lost 0 bases, V lost 4 bases, and 12 bases had no gene match. The CDR3 runs to 19 residues. CDR3: CASSWPTSGEGLSTDTQYF. CDR3 sequence (DNA): TGTGCCAGCAGCTGGCCGACTAGCGGGGAGGGGCTTAGCACAGATACGCAGTATTTT.

The V call is TRBV11-3, the J call TRBJ2-1, with 7 bases matching TRBD1. This CDR3 contains 17 residues. Trimming at V came to 0 bases and at J to 5 bases, leaving 10 bases not matched to a gene. Germline-derived CDR1 and CDR2 are SGHNT and YENEEA. CDR3 nucleotides: TGTGCCAGCAGCTTAGATCCACAGGGGATTTTAAACAATGAGCAGTTCTTC. Translating gives CASSLDPQGILNNEQFF.